These 2 T cell receptor beta chains were all obtained from the same sample, sequenced in a study of shared clonotypes between healthy human individuals. Using immunoSEQ multiplex PCR, the repertoire was profiled, and TCRdb retains in-frame clones only, with some absent. The table lists some 580,000 clones, roughly 98% of them singletons, with 0.3% in the top ten. Naive CD8 cells, CD45RO-negative and positively selected for CCR7, excluded terminally differentiated effector memory CD45RA+ cells. What was sequenced was naive CD8+ T cells sorted from blood. The receptor set was obtained from a young man in good health.

Only one count was recorded for this clone. The chain recombines TRBV29-1 with TRBJ1-1, with TRBD1 identical over 7 bases. V dropped 4 bases and J dropped 6; count of bases not matched to a gene: 8. Germline CDR1 reads SQVTM; CDR2 reads ANQGSEA. The CDR3 has 13 residues. The CDR3 reads CSVANRGDPEAFF. CDR3 bases: TGCAGCGTTGCTAACAGGGGCGACCCTGAAGCTTTCTTT.

This chain joins TRBV6-1 and TRBJ2-7; D is unclear. CDR1 is MNHNS, CDR2 SASEGT, per germline. Trimming removed 1 base at V and 3 bases at J, with 4 bases between. The CDR3 covers 12 residues. The DNA for the CDR3 is TGTGCCAGCAGTGAAGATGGCTACGAGCAGTACTTC. Residues: CASSEDGYEQYF.